A selection of T cell receptor beta chains follows, all from one sample in a study of blood T cells in healthy people across ages. TCRdb called the 5' RACE reads again in MiXCR, with one record for every CDR3 protein. Of 550,000 to 650,000 distinct CDR3 sequences listed, approximately 30% are singletons. Specimen: blood. The receptor set was obtained from a woman older than 75 in good health. The CDR3 runs from the conserved cysteine through the conserved F or W. Each record gives: CDR3 DNA, CDR3 protein, D gene, clone size, J gene, V gene. A D gene is named only where the DNA matches it firmly. Clone size is not always given. Where it is, it says once, few, many or a class for expanded clones.

TGCGCCAGCAGCCAAGGACTAGCACGGACCGGGGAGCTGTTTTTT CASSQGLARTGELFF TRBD2 few TRBJ2-2 TRBV4-3
TGTGCCAGCAGCCGCCGGGACAGGGGGATACATACGCAGTATTTT CASSRRDRGIHTQYF TRBD1 NA TRBJ2-3 TRBV6-5
TGTGCCAGCAGCTTGGCCAAGGGGGGCCGGGGAGATACGCAGTATTTT CASSLAKGGRGDTQYF NA many TRBJ2-3 TRBV5-6
TGTGCCAGCAGCTTCCCGCCCACTGAAGCTTTCTTT CASSFPPTEAFF NA many TRBJ1-1 TRBV7-2
TGTGCCAGCAGCTTACGCGGGGGAAACACAGATACGCAGTATTTT CASSLRGGNTDTQYF TRBD2 NA TRBJ2-3 TRBV7-9
TGTGCCAGCAGCCCGGACAGGCTGCCCTACGAGCAGTACTTC CASSPDRLPYEQYF TRBD1 many TRBJ2-7 TRBV6-5
TGTGCCAGCAGTTTTCGGCGGGGGGGCAGTGAGCAGTTCTTC CASSFRRGGSEQFF TRBD2 many TRBJ2-1 TRBV12-3/TRBV12-4
TGTGCCTGGACGACTGGGGGACCCCTCCACTTT CAWTTGGPLHF NA NA TRBJ1-6 TRBV30
TGTGCCAGCAGCTTAGCGATCGGTGCAGATACGCAGTATTTT CASSLAIGADTQYF NA NA TRBJ2-3 TRBV7-8
TGTGCCTGGAGATACAGGGTCACAGATACGCAGTATTTT CAWRYRVTDTQYF NA NA TRBJ2-3 TRBV30
TGTGCCTGGTCCCGAGGGAGCAATCAGCCCCAGCATTTT CAWSRGSNQPQHF NA many TRBJ1-5 TRBV30
TGTGCCAGCAGCCAAGGGACAGGGGGCGCAGAAGATACGCAGTATTTT CASSQGTGGAEDTQYF TRBD1 many TRBJ2-3 TRBV4-2
TGTGCCACCAGTGACAGTCAAGCACCGGGGCAAGAGACCCAGTACTTC CATSDSQAPGQETQYF NA many TRBJ2-5 TRBV24-1
TGTGCCAGCAGCCTGGCCTTTCAGGGAAGCTCCTACGAGCAGTACTTC CASSLAFQGSSYEQYF NA many TRBJ2-7 TRBV3-1
TGTGCCAGCAGCTCAATCCCGGGATGGGCTAACTATGGCTACACCTTC CASSSIPGWANYGYTF NA many TRBJ1-2 TRBV11-2
TGTGCCAGCAGTGAAATGAACTTCAATCATGAGCAGTTCTTC CASSEMNFNHEQFF NA few TRBJ2-1 TRBV2
TGCGCCAGCAGCTTAGACACCACCAGCTCCTACGAGCAGTACTTC CASSLDTTSSYEQYF NA many TRBJ2-7 TRBV5-1
TGCGCCAACAGCTTAGCGGGGCAGGCGGCGGCCTACGAGCAGTACTTC CANSLAGQAAAYEQYF TRBD2 NA TRBJ2-7 TRBV7-2
TGTGCCAGCAGCTGGGACTCAGGGGCCAACGTCCTGACTTTC CASSWDSGANVLTF NA many TRBJ2-6 TRBV7-9
TGTGCCAGCAGGGGGGTCCTCCAGGACGAGCAGTACTTC CASRGVLQDEQYF NA many TRBJ2-7 TRBV12-3/TRBV12-4
TGTGCCAGCAGGTTGACAGACGCCTCCTACGAGCAGTACTTC CASRLTDASYEQYF NA many TRBJ2-7 TRBV6-5
TGTGCCATCAGTGATCGGGTGAATCAGCCCCAGCATTTT CAISDRVNQPQHF NA many TRBJ1-5 TRBV10-3
TGTGCCAGCAGTTTAAGCTCCGGGGCCAACGTCCTGACTTTC CASSLSSGANVLTF NA many TRBJ2-6 TRBV12-3/TRBV12-4
TGTGCCAGCAGTATTTCCGGGGGCCCTGCAGATACGCAGTATTTT CASSISGGPADTQYF NA few TRBJ2-3 TRBV2
TGCGCCAGCAGCAAGACGGACACGAACAATGAGCAGTTCTTC CASSKTDTNNEQFF NA many TRBJ2-1 TRBV5-1
TGCGCCAGCAGCCAAGACGCAGCGGCTCCGTCCTACAATGAGCAGTTCTTC CASSQDAAAPSYNEQFF NA many TRBJ2-1 TRBV4-1
TGTGCCAGCAGAAAAGGGACGGAGTACAATGAGCAGTTCTTC CASRKGTEYNEQFF NA many TRBJ2-1 TRBV6-5